This TCR beta chain was observed in a study of CD8+CD57+ T cells in acquired aplastic anemia. V trimming: 3 bases; J trimming: 4 bases; junction bases outside the gene matches: 4. This CDR3 has 15 residues. Per the germline V gene, CDR1 is SGHTA and CDR2 is FQGNSA. TCR beta VDJ combinations and CDR3 sequences were profiled from genomic DNA. TCRdb passed the reads through MiXCR, listing each CDR3 protein once. The table lists 150,000 to 200,000 distinct CDR3 sequences, approximately 49% of them singletons, with under 3.5% in the top ten. This clonotype has ten or more counts. Material: sorted CD4+, CD8+, or CD8+CD57+ T cells (not recorded which) from PBMCs. V and J are TRBV7-2 and TRBJ2-2; 8 nucleotides match TRBD1. This TCR was recovered from a human donor in good health. The DNA of the CDR3 is TGTGCCAGCAGCTTCGGGACAGGATTCACCGGGGAGCTGTTTTTT. It codes for CASSFGTGFTGELFF.